The entry below describes one T cell receptor beta chain. After removal of 3 bases from V and 10 bases from J, the junction contained 10 bases not matched to a gene. From germline, CDR1 is SGHRS and CDR2 YFSETQ. The CDR3 spans 15 residues. The data belong to a study of blood T cell repertoires in COVID-19. Turning to the study itself: Acute and convalescent COVID-19 specimens originated in the United States, Italy and Spain. PBMCs, B-cell-depleted T cells, or T cells were the source of the cDNA or gDNA that made up the material.

Authors' methods: Amplification with reference gene primers provided the estimates of nucleated cell counts. Method: immunoSEQ multiplex PCR; TCRdb's copy keeps in-frame clones and lacks some. V, J and clone size reflect that table, while D and trimming were determined from the DNA. The table shows 35,000 to 40,000 clones, with around four fifths occurring only once. Material for sequencing was peripheral blood. This TCR was recovered from a man aged 45-65 years with active COVID-19. This chain uses TRBV5-1 with TRBJ1-6, with 7 nucleotides matching TRBD1. DNA of the CDR3: TGCGCCAGCAGCTCCGACAGGGCGTCGGAATCACCCCTCCACTTT. Translated, it gives CASSSDRASESPLHF. The full variable domain, its missing parts supplied by reference TRBV5-1 and TRBJ1-6, is KAGVTQTPRYLIKTRGQQVTLSCSPISGHRSVSWYQQTPGQGLQFLFEYFSETQRNKGNFPGRFSGRQFSNSRSEMNVSTLELGDSALYLCASSSDRASESPLHFGNGTRLTVT.